This TCR beta chain was observed in a study of shared clonotypes between healthy human individuals. CDR3 size: 14 residues. V was clipped by 0 bases and J by 8 bases, with 13 bases between them. CDR1 and CDR2 (germline): SGHDN, FVKESK. This clone showed up just a few times. Sorted-subset replicate PCR reactions were performed with approximately 180 ng DNA, corresponding to about 32,000 T cell genomes. Sequencing used immunoSEQ multiplex PCR; TCRdb keeps in-frame clones, though not all of them. The sample shows about 1 million clones, approximately 68% of them seen only once. The rearrangement uses TRBV14 and TRBJ1-2; unclear D gene. This TCR derives from a man aged 18 to 35 in good health. Sequenced material: memory CD4+ T cells sorted from blood. Regarding subset: CD45RA-negative fraction. The CDR3 DNA follows: TGTGCCAGCAGCCAAGATCACGGGATAGGAGGCTACACCTTC. Translated, it gives CASSQDHGIGGYTF.